This entry lists 10 T cell receptor beta chains sequenced from one sample in a study of blood T cell repertoires in COVID-19. Using immunoSEQ multiplex PCR, the repertoire was profiled, and TCRdb retains in-frame clones only, with some absent. The table has about 160,000 clones, about three quarters seen once; the top ten hold roughly 8.6%. Sample: peripheral blood. These receptor sequences come from a man between 60 and 75 years old with acute or convalescent COVID-19.

V gene TRBV27 combines with J gene TRBJ1-1; unclear D gene. CDR3 length: 15 amino acids. V was trimmed by 7 bases and J by 1 base, leaving 16 bases between them. CDR1 is MNHEY and CDR2 is SMNVEV in the germline V gene (reference sequence). The DNA of the CDR3 is TGTGCCAGCAAGTCAGTACCTTTTGGGAACACTGAAGCTTTCTTT. It yields the protein CASKSVPFGNTEAFF.

This clone was picked up a small number of times. This sequence joins TRBV6-1 and TRBJ1-2, with D tentatively TRBD1 (6 bases). The CDR3 extends over 14 amino acids. Trimming pared 3 bases from V and 7 bases from J, leaving 15 bases between. The germline CDR1 and CDR2 sequences are MNHNS and SASEGT. The CDR3 DNA follows: TGTGCCAGCAGTGAGAGAAGGGGGGGAGGTGGCTACACCTTC. Translated: CASSERRGGGGYTF.

The chain is built from TRBV30 and TRBJ2-1; 8 nucleotides agree with TRBD2. After removal of 4 bases from V and 5 bases from J, the junction contained 7 bases not matched to a gene. This CDR3 comprises 14 residues. Germline loops: CDR1 GTSNPN, CDR2 SVGIG (reference sequence). For the CDR3, the DNA is TGTGCCTGGACTCGGGGGGGGCTGAACAATGAGCAGTTCTTC. Translation: CAWTRGGLNNEQFF.

The chain recombines TRBV4-1 with TRBJ1-3, with 10 bases lining up with TRBD1. With 3 bases clipped from V and 7 bases from J, the junction kept 9 bases outside the gene matches. In germline, CDR1 is MGHRA, CDR2 YSYEKL. The CDR3 has 16 amino acids. The CDR3, as DNA: TGCGCCAGCAGCCATTCGCTGACAGGGGGCATTAACACCATATATTTT. As protein: CASSHSLTGGINTIYF.

V and J are TRBV7-3 and TRBJ2-1, with a weak D call TRBD1 (5 bases). The V gene's germline CDR1 is SGHTA and CDR2 FQGTGA. V lost 4 bases and J lost 10, with 14 bases in between. This CDR3 spans 13 amino acids. CDR3 residues: CASSSSNRQEQFF. Here the CDR3 DNA reads TGTGCCAGCAGCTCCAGTAATAGACAGGAGCAGTTCTTC. Complete variable domain (other parts from reference TRBV7-3 and TRBJ2-1): GAGVSQTPSNKVTEKGKYVELRCDPISGHTALYWYRQSLGQGPEFLIYFQGTGAADDSGLPNDRFFAVRPEGSVSTLKIQRTERGDSAVYLCASSSSNRQEQFFGPGTRLTVL.

This clone is a singleton in its sample. The chain links TRBV6-2 or TRBV6-3 to TRBJ2-2, with D maybe TRBD1 (6 bases). Per germline, CDR1 MNHEY and CDR2 SVGEGT. CDR3 length equals 13 residues. V was cut by 5 bases and J by 6 bases, with 10 bases left in between. In DNA form, the CDR3 reads TGTGCCAGCAGTCCACAGGGTGCCGGGGAGCTGTTTTTT. Its translation is CASSPQGAGELFF.

The chain combines TRBV5-8 with TRBJ1-2; tentatively, D is TRBD1 (6 bases). In germline, CDR1 is SGHTS, CDR2 YDEGEE. This CDR3 region has 16 residues. The V end lost 4 bases, the J end lost 1 base, and 17 bases lay between the germline ends. CDR3 region: CASSPGGAWDNYGYTF. The CDR3 DNA reads TGTGCCAGCAGCCCGGGGGGGGCTTGGGATAACTATGGCTACACCTTC.

V gene TRBV29-1 combines with J gene TRBJ2-4; D is unclear. The CDR3 contains 10 residues. Trimming took off 4 bases at V and 8 bases at J, with 6 bases between the two ends. Germline assignment: CDR1 SQVTM and CDR2 ANQGSEA. CDR3 sequence (DNA): TGCAGCGTTGTAGGAGACATTCAGTACTTC. Its translation: CSVVGDIQYF.

The chain links TRBV3-1 (or the pseudogene TRBV3-2) to TRBJ2-3; 12 bases map to TRBD1. The germline CDR1 and CDR2 sequences are LGHDT and YNNKEL (reference sequence). Trimming took 3 bases from V and 4 from J; bases not matched to a gene: 11. The CDR3 runs to 18 residues. The CDR3 DNA reads as TGTGCCAGCAGCCACCAAAGGGCCCGGGACAGGGGGCCAGATACGCAGTATTTT. This translates into CASSHQRARDRGPDTQYF.

The count of this clone is one. The chain has TRBV11-3 and TRBJ1-1; D gene unclear. Looked up from germline, CDR1 is SGHNT and CDR2 is YENEEA. V lost 0 bases and J 2 bases, leaving 7 bases between the germline ends. The CDR3 covers 14 residues. The CDR3 sequence is CASSLEGANTEAFF. In DNA form, the CDR3 reads TGTGCCAGCAGCTTAGAGGGCGCTAACACTGAAGCTTTCTTT.